This T cell receptor (beta chain) appears in the sequencing data of a study of vaccination effects on CD4 cells after COVID-19 (dated by TCRdb to the early 2020s). Notes on the research overall: Each participant received two doses of an mRNA SARS-CoV-2 vaccine, either BNT162b2 or mRNA-1273. The full study included over 8 COVID-19 convalescent patients and several SARS-CoV-2-naive healthy vaccine recipients. In the study, cultures from other donors were sequenced using the Oncomine TCR Beta short-read assay on an Illumina iSeq 100. In both COVID-19 convalescent patients and infection-naive vaccine recipients, the study compared SARS-CoV-2 spike-specific CD4+ TCR repertoires from before mRNA vaccination with those from after it.

With respect to this clone: The target of this receptor is not known. No much larger clone exists at a distance of one base, and base qualities are not known.

The method behind the library was the immunoSEQ multiplex PCR assay. TCR beta CDR3 sequencing was performed on DNA from the cultured, isolated CD4+ T cells. On the authors' methods: Non-productive TCR sequences were discarded, and reads were trimmed to the CDR3 region, with only CDR3s of 7 or more amino acids retained. Antigen-specific clonotypes were identified with the MANAFEST web app by comparing expansion in peptide wells against reference cultures. To be called positive, a clone needed expansion at FDR<0.05 compared with the reference and with all other wells, an odds ratio greater than 5, and a frequency greater than 0.1% in two replicate wells. Clonotypes significantly expanded in SARS-CoV-2 spike wells and in at least one common cold coronavirus spike condition were defined as cross-reactive. Levenshtein distance calculated with the stringdist R package was used to assess CDR3 similarity, and unrooted trees were constructed with ape in R 3.6.1. Sourced from immuneACCESS, this table was stored by TCRdb with only in-frame sequences that have V and J called. A share of the clones is absent; for the studies checked, an unresolved V gene accounts for under half, and the remainder has no known explanation. From that table come the V and J calls and clone size; the DNA was used to work out D and trimming. In all, the sample holds around 54,000 clones, and roughly 76% of those were seen once. The ten largest clones add up to around 2.4% of the sample.

Broad study findings and their caveats: Marked clonal contraction was observed in both infection-induced and vaccine-induced clones at late post-vaccination timepoints, consistent with waning T cell responses. The study was limited by a small number of convalescent patients and lacked early post-infection timepoints. Among healthy vaccine recipients, nearly all vaccine-induced clones were SARS-CoV-2 mono-reactive, and just 1 of 255 was cross-reactive with common cold coronaviruses.

To identify antigen-specific CD4+ T cell clonotypes by their expansion, the ViraFEST assay first stimulated PBMC with viral peptide pools and then applied TCR sequencing. After around 10 days of culture, CD4+ T cells were isolated with the EasySep CD4+ T cell isolation kit. The absence of prior SARS-CoV-2 infection in healthy vaccine recipients was confirmed by negative nucleocapsid antibodies before and after vaccination. Each well held two million PBMC cultured in IMDM containing roughly 5.1% human AB serum, about 10 IU/ml IL-2 and gentamicin, along with approximately 10 ug/ml peptides. On days 3 and 7, half of the culture medium was replaced with fresh IL-2-containing medium. Unless noted otherwise, every peptide stimulation condition was cultured in triplicate wells. PBMC were separated from whole blood using Ficoll-Paque Plus gradient centrifugation and were then either cryopreserved at -140C or used fresh. Overlapping peptide pools spanned the spike proteins of SARS-CoV-2 and the common cold coronaviruses HCoV-NL63, HCoV-OC43 and HCoV-229E. The QIAamp micro DNA kit was used to extract genomic DNA from the cultured CD4+ T cells.

The CDR3 measures 16 amino acids from cysteine to phenylalanine. The entry retains the CDR3 DNA only, 48 bases that are in frame from base 1. The junction shows trimming of 2 bases on V and 8 bases on J, and the gene matches do not reach 4 bases of it. The germline V gene supplies CDR1 SGHVS and CDR2 FQNEAQ. The specimen was CD4+ T cells from PBMCs cultured with HCoV-229E spike peptides, collected before COVID-19 vaccination. In the paper's terms, the cell subset or site label means: HCoV-229E spike overlapping peptide pool stimulation. The chain was built from TRBV7-8 and TRBJ1-6; 12 bases in the middle match TRBD1. The TCR sequence derives from a human donor who received a COVID-19 vaccine. The sequenced DNA is TGTGCCAGCAGCTTAAGAGGGACAGGGGGCCATTCACCCCTCCACTTT. This sequence encodes CASSLRGTGGHSPLHF.